This T cell receptor (beta chain) is drawn from a study of blood T cell repertoires in COVID-19. Study details: The origin of the acute and convalescent COVID-19 samples was the United States, Italy and Spain. Sources were T cells, B-cell-depleted T cells, or PBMCs; the material itself was cDNA or gDNA.

Original methodology: Estimation of nucleated cell counts was performed using reference gene primer amplification. Clones were read by immunoSEQ multiplex PCR, and TCRdb kept only the in-frame ones, dropping some. The DNA was the basis for D and trimming; V, J and clone size are from that table. The sample holds about 43,000 clones, about 90% seen once. Germline CDR1 and CDR2: LGHNA and YSLEER. The CDR3 spans 16 residues. The V end lost 4 bases, the J end lost 7 bases, and 20 bases lay between the germline ends. Sequencing was carried out using peripheral blood. The sequence came from an elderly woman with active COVID-19. This chain links TRBV4-3 with TRBJ2-1; possible D gene TRBD2, 7 bases. The CDR3 loop is CASSPRGGGLMNEQFF. The CDR3 DNA is TGCGCCAGCAGCCCCAGAGGGGGGGGCCTAATGAATGAGCAGTTCTTC.